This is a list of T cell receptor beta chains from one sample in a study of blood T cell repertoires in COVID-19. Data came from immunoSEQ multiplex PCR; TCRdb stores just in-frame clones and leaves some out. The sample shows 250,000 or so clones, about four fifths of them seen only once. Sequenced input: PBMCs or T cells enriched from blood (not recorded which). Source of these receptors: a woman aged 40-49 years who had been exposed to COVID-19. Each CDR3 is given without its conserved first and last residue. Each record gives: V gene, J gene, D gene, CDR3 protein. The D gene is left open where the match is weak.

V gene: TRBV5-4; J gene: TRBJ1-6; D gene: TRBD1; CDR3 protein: ASSLKQGTSYNSPLH
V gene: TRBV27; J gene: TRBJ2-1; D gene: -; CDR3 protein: ASRHGTFPPYNEQF
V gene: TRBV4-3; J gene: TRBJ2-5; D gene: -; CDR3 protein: ASSQDGQQETQY
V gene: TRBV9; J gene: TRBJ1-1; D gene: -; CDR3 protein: ASSARGTPRTEAF
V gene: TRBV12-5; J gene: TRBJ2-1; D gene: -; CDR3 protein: ASGLVTRGSGVVSYNEQF
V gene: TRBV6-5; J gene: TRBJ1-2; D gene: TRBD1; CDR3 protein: ASSAGGGYGYT
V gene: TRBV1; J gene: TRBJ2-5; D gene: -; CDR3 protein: TSSQTLTGELRVGTQY
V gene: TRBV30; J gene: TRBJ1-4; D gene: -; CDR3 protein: AWGPGSNEKLF
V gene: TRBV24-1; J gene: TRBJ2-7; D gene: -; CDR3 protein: ATSGGDEQY
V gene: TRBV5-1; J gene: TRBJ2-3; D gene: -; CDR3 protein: ASLTQPSSTDTQY
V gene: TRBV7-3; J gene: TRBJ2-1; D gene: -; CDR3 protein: ASSPVGALGYNEQF
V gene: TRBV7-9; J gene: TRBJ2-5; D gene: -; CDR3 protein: ASSLIGRGGETQY
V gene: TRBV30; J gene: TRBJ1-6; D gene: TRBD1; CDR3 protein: AWGPGQGGSPLH
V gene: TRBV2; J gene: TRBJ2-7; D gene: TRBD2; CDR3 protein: ASSLSGGGTYEQY
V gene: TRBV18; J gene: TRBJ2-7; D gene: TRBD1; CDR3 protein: ASSTGQGYEQY
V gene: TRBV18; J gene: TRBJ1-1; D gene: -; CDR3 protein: ASSPRQTEAF
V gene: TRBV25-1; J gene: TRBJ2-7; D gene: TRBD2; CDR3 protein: ASSVSSGAWYEQY
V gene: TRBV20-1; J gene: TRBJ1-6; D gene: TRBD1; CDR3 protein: SASISRQGRTPLH
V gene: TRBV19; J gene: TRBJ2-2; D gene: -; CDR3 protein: ASSKLGGSVNTGELF
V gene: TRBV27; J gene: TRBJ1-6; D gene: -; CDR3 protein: ASSFGQSSSPLH
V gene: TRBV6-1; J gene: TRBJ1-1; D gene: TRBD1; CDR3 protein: ASSEDQGAGVTEAF
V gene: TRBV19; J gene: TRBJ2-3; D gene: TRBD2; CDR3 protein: ASSYGAGMETDTQY
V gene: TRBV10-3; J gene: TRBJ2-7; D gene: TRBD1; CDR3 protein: AIREVRDSNYEQY
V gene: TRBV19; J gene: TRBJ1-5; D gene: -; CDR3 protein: ASSIGGGWQPQH
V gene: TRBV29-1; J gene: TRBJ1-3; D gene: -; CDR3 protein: STDCRISGNTIY
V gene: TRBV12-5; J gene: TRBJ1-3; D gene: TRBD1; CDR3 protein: ASGFGQVPGNTIY
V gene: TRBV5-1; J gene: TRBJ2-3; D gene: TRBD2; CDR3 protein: ASSPPPASGTDTQY
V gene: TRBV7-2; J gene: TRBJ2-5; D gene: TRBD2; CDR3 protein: ASSQAGTSGGASAQY
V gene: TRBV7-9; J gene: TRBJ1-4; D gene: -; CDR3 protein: ASSSKGTVEKLF
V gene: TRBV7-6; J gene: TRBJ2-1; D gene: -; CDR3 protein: ASSSQTGNEQF
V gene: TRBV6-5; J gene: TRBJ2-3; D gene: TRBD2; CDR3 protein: ASTSSGGTDTQY
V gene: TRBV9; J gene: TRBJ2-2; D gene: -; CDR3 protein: ASSPFDRPIGELF
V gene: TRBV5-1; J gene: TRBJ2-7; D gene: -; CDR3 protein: ASSLGQSPNEQY
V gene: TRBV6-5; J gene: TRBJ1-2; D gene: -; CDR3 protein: ASSPNNYGYT
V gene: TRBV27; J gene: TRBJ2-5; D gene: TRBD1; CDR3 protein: ASTAAGTGRETQY
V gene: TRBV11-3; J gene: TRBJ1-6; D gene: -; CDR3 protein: ASSLGGRNSPLH
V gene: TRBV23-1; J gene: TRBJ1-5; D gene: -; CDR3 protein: ASSPVQITQPQH
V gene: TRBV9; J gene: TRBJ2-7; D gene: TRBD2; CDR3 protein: ASSVGTSGRLSYEQY
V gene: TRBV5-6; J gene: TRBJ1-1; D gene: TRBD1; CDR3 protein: ASTPDRRSGGEAF
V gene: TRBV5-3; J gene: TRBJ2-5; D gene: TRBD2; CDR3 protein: ARSLGTAGVETQY
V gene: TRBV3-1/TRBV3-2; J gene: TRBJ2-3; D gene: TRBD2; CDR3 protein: ASSSRSGGATDTQY
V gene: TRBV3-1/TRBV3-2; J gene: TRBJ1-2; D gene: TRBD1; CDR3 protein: ASSQTGGAGGYT
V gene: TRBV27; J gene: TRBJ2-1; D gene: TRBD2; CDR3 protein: ASSLRGPSGGRNEQF
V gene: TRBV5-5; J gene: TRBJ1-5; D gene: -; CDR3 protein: ASSQDRDQPQH
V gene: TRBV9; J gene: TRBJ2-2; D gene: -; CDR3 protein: ASSGAVYTGELF
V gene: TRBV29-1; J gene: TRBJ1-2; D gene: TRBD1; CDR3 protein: SVEGQGFGGYT
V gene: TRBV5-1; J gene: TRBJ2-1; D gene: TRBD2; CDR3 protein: ASSLETSGGYTYNEQF
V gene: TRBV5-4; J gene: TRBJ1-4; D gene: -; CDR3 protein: ASSLGTQDEKLF
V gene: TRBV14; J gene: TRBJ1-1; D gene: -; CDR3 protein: ASSPLRTGAQSTEAF
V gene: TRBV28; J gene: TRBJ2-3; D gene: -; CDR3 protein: ASSLYRDSTDTQY
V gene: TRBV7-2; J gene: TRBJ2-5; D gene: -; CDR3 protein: ASSPHQRQNQETQY
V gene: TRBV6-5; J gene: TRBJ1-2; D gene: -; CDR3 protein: ASIPGEGSYGYT
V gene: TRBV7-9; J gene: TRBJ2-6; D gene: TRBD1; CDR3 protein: ASSSQGAGANVLT
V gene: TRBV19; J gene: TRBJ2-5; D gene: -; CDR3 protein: ASSGGETQY
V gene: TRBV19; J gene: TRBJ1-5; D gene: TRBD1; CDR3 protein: ASSISGTGHQPQH